The sequence of this T cell receptor beta chain was determined in a study of blood T cell repertoires in COVID-19. The wider study: PBMCs, B-cell-depleted T cells, or T cells provided the cDNA or gDNA that made up the material.

The table came from immunoSEQ multiplex PCR; TCRdb's copy has only in-frame clones and leaves some out. Among around 170,000 clones listed, roughly 83% were seen once. The germline gives CDR1 MNHEY, CDR2 SVGAGI. The CDR3 has 15 amino acids. V was trimmed by 6 bases and J by 2 bases, leaving 17 bases between them. The rearrangement joins TRBV6-5 to TRBJ2-7; TRBD1 might be the D (6 bases). Sample: PBMCs or T cells enriched from blood (not recorded which). This receptor was obtained from a woman aged 25 to 45 who had recovered from COVID-19. The CDR3 DNA follows: TGTGCCAGCAGCACCCGGGACGGGACAACCTACGAGCAGTACTTC. Translation: CASSTRDGTTYEQYF.